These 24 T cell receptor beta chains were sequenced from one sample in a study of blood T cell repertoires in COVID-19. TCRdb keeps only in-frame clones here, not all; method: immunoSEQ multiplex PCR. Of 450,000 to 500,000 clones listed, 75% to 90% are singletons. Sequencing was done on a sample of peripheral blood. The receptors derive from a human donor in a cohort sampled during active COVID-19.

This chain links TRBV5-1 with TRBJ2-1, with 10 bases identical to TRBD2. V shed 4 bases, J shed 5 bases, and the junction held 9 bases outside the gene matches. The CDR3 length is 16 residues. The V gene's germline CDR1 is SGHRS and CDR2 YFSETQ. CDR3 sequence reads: CASSPRTSGHDNEQFF. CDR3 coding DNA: TGCGCCAGCAGCCCGAGGACTAGCGGCCACGACAATGAGCAGTTCTTC. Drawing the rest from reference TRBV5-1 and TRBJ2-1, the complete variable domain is KAGVTQTPRYLIKTRGQQVTLSCSPISGHRSVSWYQQTPGQGLQFLFEYFSETQRNKGNFPGRFSGRQFSNSRSEMNVSTLELGDSALYLCASSPRTSGHDNEQFFGPGTRLTVL.

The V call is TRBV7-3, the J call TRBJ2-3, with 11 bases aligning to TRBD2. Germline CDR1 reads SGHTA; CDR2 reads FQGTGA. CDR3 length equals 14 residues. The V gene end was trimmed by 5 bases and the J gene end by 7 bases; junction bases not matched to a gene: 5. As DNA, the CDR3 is TGTGCCAGCAGCATAGGACTAGCGGGTAATACGCAGTATTTT. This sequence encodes CASSIGLAGNTQYF.

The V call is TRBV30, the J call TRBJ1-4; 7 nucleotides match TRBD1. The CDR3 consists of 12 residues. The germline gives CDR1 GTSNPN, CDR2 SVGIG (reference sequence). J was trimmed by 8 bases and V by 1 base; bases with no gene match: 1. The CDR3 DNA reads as TGTGCCTGGAGTGCAGGGGGAGAAAAACTGTTTTTT. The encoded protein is CAWSAGGEKLFF. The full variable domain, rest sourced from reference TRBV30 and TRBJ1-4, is SQTIHQWPATLVQPVGSPLSLECTVEGTSNPNLYWYRQAAGRGLQLLFYSVGIGQISSEVPQNLSASRPQDRQFILSSKKLLLSDSGFYLCAWSAGGEKLFFGSGTQLSVL.

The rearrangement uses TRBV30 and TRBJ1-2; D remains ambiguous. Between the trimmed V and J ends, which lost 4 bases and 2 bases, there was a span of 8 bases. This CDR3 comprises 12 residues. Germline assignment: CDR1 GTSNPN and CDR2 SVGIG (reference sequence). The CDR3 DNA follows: TGTGCCTGGAATCCGGGGAACTATGGCTACACCTTC. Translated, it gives CAWNPGNYGYTF.

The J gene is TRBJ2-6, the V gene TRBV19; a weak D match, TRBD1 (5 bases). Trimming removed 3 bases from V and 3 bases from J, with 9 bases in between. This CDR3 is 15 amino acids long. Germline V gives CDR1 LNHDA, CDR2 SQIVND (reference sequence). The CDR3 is CASSIKGNGANVLTF. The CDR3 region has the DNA TGTGCCAGTAGTATCAAGGGGAATGGGGCCAACGTCCTGACTTTC.

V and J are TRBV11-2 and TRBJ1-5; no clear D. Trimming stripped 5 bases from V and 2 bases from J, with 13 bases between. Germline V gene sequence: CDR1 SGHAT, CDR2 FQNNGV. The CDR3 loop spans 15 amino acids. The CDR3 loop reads CASSPYAGRNQPQHF. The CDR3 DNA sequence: TGTGCCAGCAGCCCTTACGCAGGTCGCAATCAGCCCCAGCATTTT.

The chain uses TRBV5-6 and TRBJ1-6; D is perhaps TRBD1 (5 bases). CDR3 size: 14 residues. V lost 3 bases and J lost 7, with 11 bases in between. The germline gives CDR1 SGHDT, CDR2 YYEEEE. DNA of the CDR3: TGTGCCAGCAGCTCCGGCCGACAGAATTCACCCCTCCACTTT. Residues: CASSSGRQNSPLHF.

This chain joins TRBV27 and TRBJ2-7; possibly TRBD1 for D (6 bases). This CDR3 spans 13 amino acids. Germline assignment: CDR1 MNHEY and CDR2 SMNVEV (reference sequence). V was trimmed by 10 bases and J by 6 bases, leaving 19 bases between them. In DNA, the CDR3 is TGTGCCATAGGAGTCAGGGGCGGGTTCGAGCAGTACTTC. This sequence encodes CAIGVRGGFEQYF.

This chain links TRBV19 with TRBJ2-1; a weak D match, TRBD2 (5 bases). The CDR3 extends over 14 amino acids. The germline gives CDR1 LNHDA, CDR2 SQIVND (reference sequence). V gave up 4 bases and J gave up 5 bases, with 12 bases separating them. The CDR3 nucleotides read TGTGCCAGTAGTAGACTGAGGGTTGACAATGAGCAGTTCTTC. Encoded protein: CASSRLRVDNEQFF.

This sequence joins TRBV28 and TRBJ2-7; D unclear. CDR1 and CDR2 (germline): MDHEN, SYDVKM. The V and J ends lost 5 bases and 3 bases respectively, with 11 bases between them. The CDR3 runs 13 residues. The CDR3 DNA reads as TGTGCCAGCAGTCTTACAGCTATCTACGAGCAGTACTTC. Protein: CASSLTAIYEQYF. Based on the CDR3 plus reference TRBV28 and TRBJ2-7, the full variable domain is DVKVTQSSRYLVKRTGEKVFLECVQDMDHENMFWYRQDPGLGLRLIYFSYDVKMKEKGDIPEGYSVSREKKERFSLILESASTNQTSMYLCASSLTAIYEQYFGPGTRLTVT.

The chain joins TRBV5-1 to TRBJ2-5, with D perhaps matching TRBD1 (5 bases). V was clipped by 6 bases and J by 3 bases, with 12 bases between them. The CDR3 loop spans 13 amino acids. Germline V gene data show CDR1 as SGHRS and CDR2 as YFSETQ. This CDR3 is CASNWEGEETQYF. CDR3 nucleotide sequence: TGCGCCAGCAATTGGGAAGGGGAAGAGACCCAGTACTTC.

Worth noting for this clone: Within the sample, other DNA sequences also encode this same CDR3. DNA for the CDR3: TGTGCCAGCAGTCAACAGGGGATTAATGAAAAACTGTTTTTT. Its translation is CASSQQGINEKLFF. The V call is TRBV3-1 (or the pseudogene TRBV3-2), the J call TRBJ1-4; 7 bases align to TRBD1. In germline, CDR1 is LGHDT, CDR2 YNNKEL (reference sequence). This CDR3 comprises 14 residues. Germline trimming cut 6 bases from V and 4 bases from J; bases unmatched to any gene: 5.

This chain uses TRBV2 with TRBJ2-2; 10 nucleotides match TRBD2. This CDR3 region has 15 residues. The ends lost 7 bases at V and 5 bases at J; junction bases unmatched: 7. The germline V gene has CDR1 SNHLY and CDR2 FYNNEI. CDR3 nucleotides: TGTGCCAGCATGGCTAGCGGGAGTCGAACCGGGGAGCTGTTTTTT. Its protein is CASMASGSRTGELFF.

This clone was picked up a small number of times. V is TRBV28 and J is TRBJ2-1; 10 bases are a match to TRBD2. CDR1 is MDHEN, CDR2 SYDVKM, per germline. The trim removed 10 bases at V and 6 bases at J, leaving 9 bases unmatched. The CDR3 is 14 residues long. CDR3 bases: TGTGCCACCAAGAGGCCTAGCGGGAGCAATGAGCAGTTCTTC. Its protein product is CATKRPSGSNEQFF.

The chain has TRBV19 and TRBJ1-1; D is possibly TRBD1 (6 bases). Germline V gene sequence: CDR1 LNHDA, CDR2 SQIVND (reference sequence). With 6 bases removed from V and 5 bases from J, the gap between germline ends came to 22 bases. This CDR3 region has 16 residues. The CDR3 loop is CASSPRRGGLGTEAFF. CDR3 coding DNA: TGTGCCAGTAGCCCGAGGAGGGGGGGGCTTGGAACTGAAGCTTTCTTT.

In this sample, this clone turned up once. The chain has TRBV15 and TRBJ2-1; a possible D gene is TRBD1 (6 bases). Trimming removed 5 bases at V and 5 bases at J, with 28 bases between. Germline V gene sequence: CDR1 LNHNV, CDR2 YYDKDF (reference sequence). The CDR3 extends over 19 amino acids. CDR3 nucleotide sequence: TGTGCCACCAGCCGCTCTCAGCCTTTCCGGGACACTAGACACAATGAGCAGTTCTTC. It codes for CATSRSQPFRDTRHNEQFF. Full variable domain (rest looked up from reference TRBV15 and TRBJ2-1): DAMVIQNPRYQVTQFGKPVTLSCSQTLNHNVMYWYQQKSSQAPKLLFHYYDKDFNNEADTPDNFQSRRPNTSFCFLDIRSPGLGDTAMYLCATSRSQPFRDTRHNEQFFGPGTRLTVL.

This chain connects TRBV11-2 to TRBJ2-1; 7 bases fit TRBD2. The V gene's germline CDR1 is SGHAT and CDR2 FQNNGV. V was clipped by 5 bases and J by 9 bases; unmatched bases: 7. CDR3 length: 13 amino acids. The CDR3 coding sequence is TGTGCCAGCAGCGTCGGGGAGGGCGGTGAGCAGTTCTTC. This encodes CASSVGEGGEQFF.

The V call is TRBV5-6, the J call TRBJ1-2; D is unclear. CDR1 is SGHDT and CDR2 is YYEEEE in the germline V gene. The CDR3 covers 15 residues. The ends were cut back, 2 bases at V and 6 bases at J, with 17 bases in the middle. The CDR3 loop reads CASSFLGREDNGYTF. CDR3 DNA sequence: TGTGCCAGCAGCTTCCTTGGACGGGAAGATAATGGCTACACCTTC.

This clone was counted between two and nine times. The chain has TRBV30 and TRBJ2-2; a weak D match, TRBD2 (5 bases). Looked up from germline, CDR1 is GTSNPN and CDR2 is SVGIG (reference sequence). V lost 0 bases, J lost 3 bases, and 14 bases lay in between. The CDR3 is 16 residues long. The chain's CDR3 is CAWSVRWELDTGELFF. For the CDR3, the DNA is TGTGCCTGGAGTGTACGTTGGGAGTTAGACACCGGGGAGCTGTTTTTT.

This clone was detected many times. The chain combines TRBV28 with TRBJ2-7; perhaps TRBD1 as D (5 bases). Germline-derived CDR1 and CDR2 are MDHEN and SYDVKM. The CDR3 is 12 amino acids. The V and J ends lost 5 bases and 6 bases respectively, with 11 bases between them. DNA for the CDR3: TGTGCCAGCAGTCAACTCACAGGCGAGCAGTACTTC. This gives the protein CASSQLTGEQYF.

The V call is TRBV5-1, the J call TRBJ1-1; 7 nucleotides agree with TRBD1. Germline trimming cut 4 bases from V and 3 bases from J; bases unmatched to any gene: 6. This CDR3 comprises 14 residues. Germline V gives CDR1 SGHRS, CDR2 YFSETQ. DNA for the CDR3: TGCGCCAGCAGCGGGACAGAAGGAGACACTGAAGCTTTCTTT. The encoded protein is CASSGTEGDTEAFF.

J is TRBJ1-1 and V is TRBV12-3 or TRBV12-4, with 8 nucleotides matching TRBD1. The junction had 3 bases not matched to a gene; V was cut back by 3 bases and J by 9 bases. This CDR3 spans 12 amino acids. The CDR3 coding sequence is TGTGCCAGCAGTTTTGGGACAGGACAAGCTTTCTTT. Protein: CASSFGTGQAFF.

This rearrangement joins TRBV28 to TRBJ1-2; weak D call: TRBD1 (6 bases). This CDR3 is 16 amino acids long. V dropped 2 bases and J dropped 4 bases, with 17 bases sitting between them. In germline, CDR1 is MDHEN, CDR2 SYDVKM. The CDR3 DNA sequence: TGTGCCAGCAGTTTAAATCGTAGGACAGACCGCTATGGCTACACCTTC. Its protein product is CASSLNRRTDRYGYTF.

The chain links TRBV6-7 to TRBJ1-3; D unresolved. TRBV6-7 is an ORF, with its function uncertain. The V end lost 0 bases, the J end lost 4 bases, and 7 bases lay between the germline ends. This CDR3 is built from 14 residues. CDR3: CASSYSNWGNTIYF. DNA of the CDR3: TGTGCCAGCAGTTACTCGAACTGGGGAAACACCATATATTTT.